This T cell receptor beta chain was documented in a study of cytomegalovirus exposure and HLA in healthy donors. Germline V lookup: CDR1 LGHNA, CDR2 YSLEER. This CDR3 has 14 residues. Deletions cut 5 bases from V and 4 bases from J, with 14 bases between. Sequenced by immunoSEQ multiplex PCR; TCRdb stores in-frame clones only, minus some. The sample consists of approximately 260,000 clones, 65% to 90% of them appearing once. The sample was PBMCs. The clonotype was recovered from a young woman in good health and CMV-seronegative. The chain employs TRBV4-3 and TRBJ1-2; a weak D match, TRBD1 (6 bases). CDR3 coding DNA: TGCGCCAGCAGCGAATATACAGGGCTCTATGGCTACACCTTC. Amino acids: CASSEYTGLYGYTF.